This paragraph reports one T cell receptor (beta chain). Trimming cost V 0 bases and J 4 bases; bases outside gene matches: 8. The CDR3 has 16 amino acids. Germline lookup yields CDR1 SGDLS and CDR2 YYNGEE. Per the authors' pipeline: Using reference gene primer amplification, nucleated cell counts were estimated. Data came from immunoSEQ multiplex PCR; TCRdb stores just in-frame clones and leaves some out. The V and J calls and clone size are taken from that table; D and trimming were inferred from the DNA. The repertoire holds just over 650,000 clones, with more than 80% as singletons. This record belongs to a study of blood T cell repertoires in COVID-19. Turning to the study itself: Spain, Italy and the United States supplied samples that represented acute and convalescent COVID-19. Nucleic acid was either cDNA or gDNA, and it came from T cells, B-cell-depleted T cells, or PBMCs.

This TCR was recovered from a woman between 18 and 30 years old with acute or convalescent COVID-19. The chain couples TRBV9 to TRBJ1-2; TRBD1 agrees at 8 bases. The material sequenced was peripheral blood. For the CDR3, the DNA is TGTGCCAGCAGCGTAGCCCGCAGGGGGCGACGCTATGGCTACACCTTC. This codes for CASSVARRGRRYGYTF.